This TCR beta chain was observed in a study of OX40 agonist ivuxolimab in advanced cancers. As for the study in general: Three patients responded partially, comprising one with hepatocellular carcinoma and two with cutaneous melanoma.

The CDR3 loop spans 14 amino acids. The germline V gene has CDR1 SGHTA and CDR2 FQGNSA. To note about this clone: What it recognizes is unknown. At one boundary the junction diverges from the germline segment, which might be a read error.

Libraries were prepared by immunoSEQ multiplex PCR; TCRdb keeps only in-frame clonotypes and omits some of them. The data show some 66,000 clones, over 75% seen once. Exclusion of a patient followed from autoimmune disease history or systemic immunosuppression. Study findings and constraints: Expanded clones were, on average, more numerous in CD8+ T cells than in CD4+.

The chain employs TRBV7-2 and TRBJ2-7, with 12 bases fitting TRBD2. Specimen: CD4+ or CD8+ T cells sorted from blood, collected in a trial of the OX40 agonist ivuxolimab. The clonotype comes from an adult with an advanced solid tumor such as melanoma, head and neck, liver or kidney cancer. CDR3 nucleotides: TGTGCCAGCAGCCTAGCGGGAGGGGGCGGCGAGCAGTACTTC. It yields the protein CASSLAGGGGEQYF.